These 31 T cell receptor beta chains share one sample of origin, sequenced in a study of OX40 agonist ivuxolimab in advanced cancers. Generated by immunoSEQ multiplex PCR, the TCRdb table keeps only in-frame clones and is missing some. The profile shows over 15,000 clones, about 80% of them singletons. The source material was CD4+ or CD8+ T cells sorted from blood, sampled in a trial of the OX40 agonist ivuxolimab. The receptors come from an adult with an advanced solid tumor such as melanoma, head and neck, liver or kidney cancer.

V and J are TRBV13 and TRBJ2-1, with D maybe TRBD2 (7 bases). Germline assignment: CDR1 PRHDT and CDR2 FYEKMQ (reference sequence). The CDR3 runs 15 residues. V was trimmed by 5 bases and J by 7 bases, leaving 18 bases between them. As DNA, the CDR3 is TGTGCCAGCAGCGCCCATAGGGGGGGTGGGAATGAGCAGTTCTTC. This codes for CASSAHRGGGNEQFF.

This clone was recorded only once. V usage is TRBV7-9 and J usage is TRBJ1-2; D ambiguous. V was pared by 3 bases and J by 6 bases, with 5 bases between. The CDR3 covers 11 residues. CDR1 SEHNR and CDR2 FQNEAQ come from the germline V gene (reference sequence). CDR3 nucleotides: TGTGCCAGCAGCTTGGCGGATGGCTACACCTTC. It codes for CASSLADGYTF.

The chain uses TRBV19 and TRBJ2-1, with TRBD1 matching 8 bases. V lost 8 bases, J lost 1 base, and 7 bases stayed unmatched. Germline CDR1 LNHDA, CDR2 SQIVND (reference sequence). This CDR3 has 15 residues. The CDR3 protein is CASLGTGGSYNEQFF. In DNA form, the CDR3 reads TGTGCCAGTTTGGGGACAGGCGGGTCCTACAATGAGCAGTTCTTC.

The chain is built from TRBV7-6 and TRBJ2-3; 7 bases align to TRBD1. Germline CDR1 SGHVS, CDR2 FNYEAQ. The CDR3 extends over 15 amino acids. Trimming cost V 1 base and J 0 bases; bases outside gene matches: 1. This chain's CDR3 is CASSLGTGSTDTQYF. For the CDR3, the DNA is TGTGCCAGCAGCTTAGGGACAGGTAGCACAGATACGCAGTATTTT.

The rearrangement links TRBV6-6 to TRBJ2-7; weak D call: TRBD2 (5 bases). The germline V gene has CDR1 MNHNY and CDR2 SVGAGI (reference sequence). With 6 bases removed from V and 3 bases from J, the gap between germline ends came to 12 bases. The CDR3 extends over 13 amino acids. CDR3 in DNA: TGTGCCAGCAGCATTAGCGAACTCTACGAGCAGTACTTC. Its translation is CASSISELYEQYF.

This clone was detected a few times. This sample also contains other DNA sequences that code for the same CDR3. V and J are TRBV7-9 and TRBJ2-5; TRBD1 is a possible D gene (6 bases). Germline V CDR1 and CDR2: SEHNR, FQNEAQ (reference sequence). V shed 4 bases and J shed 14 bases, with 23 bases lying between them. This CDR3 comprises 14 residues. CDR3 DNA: TGTGCCAGCAGCTACCCCGGGACACCTCCCGCGAGCTACTTC. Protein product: CASSYPGTPPASYF.

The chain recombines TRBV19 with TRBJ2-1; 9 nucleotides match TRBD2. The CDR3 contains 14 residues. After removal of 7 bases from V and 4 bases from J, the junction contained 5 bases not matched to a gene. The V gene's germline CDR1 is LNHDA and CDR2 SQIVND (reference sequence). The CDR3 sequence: CASKWRGGYNEQFF. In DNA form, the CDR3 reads TGTGCCAGTAAATGGCGGGGGGGATACAATGAGCAGTTCTTC.

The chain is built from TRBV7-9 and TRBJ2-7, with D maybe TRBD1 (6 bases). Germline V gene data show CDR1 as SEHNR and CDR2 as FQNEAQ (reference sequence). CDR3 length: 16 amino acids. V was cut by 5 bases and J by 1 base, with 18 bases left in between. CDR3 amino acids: CASSPLSGQLSYEQYF. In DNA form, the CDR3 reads TGTGCCAGCAGCCCCCTCTCCGGACAGCTTTCCTACGAGCAGTACTTC.

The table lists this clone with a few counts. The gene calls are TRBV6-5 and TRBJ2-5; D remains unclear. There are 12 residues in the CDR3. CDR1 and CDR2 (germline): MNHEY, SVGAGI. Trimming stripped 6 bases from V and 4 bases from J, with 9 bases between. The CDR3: CASSPDSETQYF. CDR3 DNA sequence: TGTGCCAGCAGCCCCGATTCAGAGACCCAGTACTTC.

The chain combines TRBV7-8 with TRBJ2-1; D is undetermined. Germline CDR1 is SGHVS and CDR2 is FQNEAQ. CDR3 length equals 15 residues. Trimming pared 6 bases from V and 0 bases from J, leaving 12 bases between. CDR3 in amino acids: CASSSTASSYNEQFF. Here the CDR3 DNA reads TGTGCCAGCAGTTCAACAGCGAGCTCCTACAATGAGCAGTTCTTC.

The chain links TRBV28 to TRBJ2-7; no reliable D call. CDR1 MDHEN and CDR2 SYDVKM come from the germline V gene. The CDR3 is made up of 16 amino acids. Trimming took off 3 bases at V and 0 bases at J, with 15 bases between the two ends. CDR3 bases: TGTGCCAGCAGTTTCCCTAGGACGGCTAGCTCCTACGAGCAGTACTTC. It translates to CASSFPRTASSYEQYF. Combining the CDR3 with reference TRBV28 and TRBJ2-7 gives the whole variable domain DVKVTQSSRYLVKRTGEKVFLECVQDMDHENMFWYRQDPGLGLRLIYFSYDVKMKEKGDIPEGYSVSREKKERFSLILESASTNQTSMYLCASSFPRTASSYEQYFGPGTRLTVT.

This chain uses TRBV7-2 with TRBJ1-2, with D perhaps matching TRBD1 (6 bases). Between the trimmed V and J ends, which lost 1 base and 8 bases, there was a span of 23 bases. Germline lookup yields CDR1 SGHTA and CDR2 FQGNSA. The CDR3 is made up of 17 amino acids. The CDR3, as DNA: TGTGCCAGCAGCTTAGATTGGGGGGCAGGTGTGGGCCTGGGCTACACCTTC. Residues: CASSLDWGAGVGLGYTF. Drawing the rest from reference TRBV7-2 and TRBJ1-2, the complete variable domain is GAGVSQSPSNKVTEKGKDVELRCDPISGHTALYWYRQSLGQGLEFLIYFQGNSAPDKSGLPSDRFSAERTGGSVSTLTIQRTQQEDSAVYLCASSLDWGAGVGLGYTFGSGTRLTVV.

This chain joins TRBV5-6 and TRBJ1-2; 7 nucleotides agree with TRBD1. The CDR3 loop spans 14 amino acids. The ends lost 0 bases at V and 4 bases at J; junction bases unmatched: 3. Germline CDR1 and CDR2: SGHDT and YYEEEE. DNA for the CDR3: TGTGCCAGCAGCTTGGTGGGACAGACCTATGGCTACACCTTC. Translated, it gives CASSLVGQTYGYTF.

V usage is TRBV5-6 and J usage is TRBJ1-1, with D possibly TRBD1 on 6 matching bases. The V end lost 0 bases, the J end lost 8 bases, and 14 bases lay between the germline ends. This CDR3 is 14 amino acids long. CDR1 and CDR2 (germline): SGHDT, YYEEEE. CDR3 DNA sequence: TGTGCCAGCAGCTTGGTGAGGGGGACCGGGGAAGCTTTCTTT. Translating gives CASSLVRGTGEAFF.

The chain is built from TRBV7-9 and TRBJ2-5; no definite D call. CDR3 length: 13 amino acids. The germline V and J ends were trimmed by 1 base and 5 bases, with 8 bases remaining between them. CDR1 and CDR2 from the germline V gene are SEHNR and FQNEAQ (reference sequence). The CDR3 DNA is TGTGCCAGCAGCTTAGGGCGCCGGGAGACCCAGTACTTC. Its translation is CASSLGRRETQYF.

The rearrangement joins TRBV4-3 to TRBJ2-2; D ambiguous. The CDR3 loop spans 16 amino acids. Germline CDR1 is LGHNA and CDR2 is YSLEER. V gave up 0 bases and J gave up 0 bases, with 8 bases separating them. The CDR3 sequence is CASSQELTANTGELFF. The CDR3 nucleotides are TGCGCCAGCAGCCAAGAACTGACCGCGAACACCGGGGAGCTGTTTTTT.

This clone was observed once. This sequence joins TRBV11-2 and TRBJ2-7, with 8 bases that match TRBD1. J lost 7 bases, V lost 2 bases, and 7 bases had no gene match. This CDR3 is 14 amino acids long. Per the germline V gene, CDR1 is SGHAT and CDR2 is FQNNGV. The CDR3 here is CASSLSQGAREQYF. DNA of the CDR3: TGTGCCAGCAGCTTATCCCAGGGGGCGAGGGAGCAGTACTTC.

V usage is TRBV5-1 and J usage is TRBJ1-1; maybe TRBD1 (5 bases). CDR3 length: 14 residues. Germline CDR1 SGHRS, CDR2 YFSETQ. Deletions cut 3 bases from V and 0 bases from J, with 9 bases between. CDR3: CASSSGAVNTEAFF. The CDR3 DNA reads TGCGCCAGCAGCTCCGGGGCGGTGAACACTGAAGCTTTCTTT. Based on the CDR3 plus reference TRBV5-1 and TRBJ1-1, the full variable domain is KAGVTQTPRYLIKTRGQQVTLSCSPISGHRSVSWYQQTPGQGLQFLFEYFSETQRNKGNFPGRFSGRQFSNSRSEMNVSTLELGDSALYLCASSSGAVNTEAFFGQGTRLTVV.

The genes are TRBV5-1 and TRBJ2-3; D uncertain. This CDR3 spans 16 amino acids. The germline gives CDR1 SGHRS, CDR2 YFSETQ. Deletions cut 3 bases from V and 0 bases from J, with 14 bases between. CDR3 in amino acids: CASSSGPALSTDTQYF. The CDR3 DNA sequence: TGCGCCAGCAGCTCAGGACCGGCTCTAAGCACAGATACGCAGTATTTT. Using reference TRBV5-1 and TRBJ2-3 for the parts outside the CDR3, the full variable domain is KAGVTQTPRYLIKTRGQQVTLSCSPISGHRSVSWYQQTPGQGLQFLFEYFSETQRNKGNFPGRFSGRQFSNSRSEMNVSTLELGDSALYLCASSSGPALSTDTQYFGPGTRLTVL.

DNA for the CDR3: TGTGCCAGCAGTCAGTACCTATCGGGCGCCGGGGAGCTGTTTTTT. This codes for CASSQYLSGAGELFF. This sequence joins TRBV6-6 and TRBJ2-2; no definite D call. The CDR3 consists of 15 residues. Germline V gives CDR1 MNHNY, CDR2 SVGAGI (reference sequence). Trimming took 5 bases from V and 6 from J, leaving 16 bases between them.

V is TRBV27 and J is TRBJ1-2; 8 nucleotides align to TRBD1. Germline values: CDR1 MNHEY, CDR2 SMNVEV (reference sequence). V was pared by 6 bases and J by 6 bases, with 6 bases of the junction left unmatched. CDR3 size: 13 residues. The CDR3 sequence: CASSSPTGDGYTF. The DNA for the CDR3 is TGTGCCAGCAGCTCTCCGACAGGGGATGGCTACACCTTC.

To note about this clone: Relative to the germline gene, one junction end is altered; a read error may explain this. The DNA for the CDR3 is TGTGCCAGCAGCGTAGATCAGGTTTTT. Its protein product is CASSVDQVF. The chain employs TRBV9 and TRBJ1-1; no clear D. The CDR3 has 9 amino acids. Looked up from germline, CDR1 is SGDLS and CDR2 is YYNGEE.

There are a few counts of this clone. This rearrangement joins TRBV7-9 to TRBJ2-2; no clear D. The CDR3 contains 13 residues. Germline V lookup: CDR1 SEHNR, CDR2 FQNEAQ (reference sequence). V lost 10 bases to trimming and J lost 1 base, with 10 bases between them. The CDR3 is CATDKRNTGELFF. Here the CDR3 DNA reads TGTGCCACCGACAAGAGGAACACCGGGGAGCTGTTTTTT.

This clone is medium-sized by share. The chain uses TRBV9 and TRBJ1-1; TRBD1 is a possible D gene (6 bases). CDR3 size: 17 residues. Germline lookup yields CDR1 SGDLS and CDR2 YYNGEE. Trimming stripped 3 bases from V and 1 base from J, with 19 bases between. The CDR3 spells CASSASRDNGGNTEAFF. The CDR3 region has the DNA TGTGCCAGCAGCGCGTCCCGGGACAATGGGGGGAACACTGAAGCTTTCTTT.

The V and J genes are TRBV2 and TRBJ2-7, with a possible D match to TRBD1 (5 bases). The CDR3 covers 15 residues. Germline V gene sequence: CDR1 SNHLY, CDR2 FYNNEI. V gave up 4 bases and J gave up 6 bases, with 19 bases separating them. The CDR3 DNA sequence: TGTGCCAGCAGTGGACAGACCCAGAGACGAAGCGAGCAGTACTTC. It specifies CASSGQTQRRSEQYF.

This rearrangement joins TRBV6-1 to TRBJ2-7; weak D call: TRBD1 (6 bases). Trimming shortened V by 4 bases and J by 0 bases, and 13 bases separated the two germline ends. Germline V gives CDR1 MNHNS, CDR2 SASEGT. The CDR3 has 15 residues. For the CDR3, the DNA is TGTGCCAGCAGTGTACCCAGGGGATACTCCTACGAGCAGTACTTC. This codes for CASSVPRGYSYEQYF.

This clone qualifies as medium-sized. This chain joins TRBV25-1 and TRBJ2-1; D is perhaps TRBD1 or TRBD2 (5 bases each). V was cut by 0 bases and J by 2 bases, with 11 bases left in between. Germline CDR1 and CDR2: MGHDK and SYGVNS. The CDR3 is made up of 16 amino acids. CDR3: CASSEYDRGPYNEQFF. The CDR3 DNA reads TGTGCCAGCAGTGAATATGACCGGGGCCCCTACAATGAGCAGTTCTTC.

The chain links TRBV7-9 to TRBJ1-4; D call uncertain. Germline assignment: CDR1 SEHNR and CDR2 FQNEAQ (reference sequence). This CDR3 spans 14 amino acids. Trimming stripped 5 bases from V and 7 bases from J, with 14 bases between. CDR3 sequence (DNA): TGTGCCAGCAGCAGGACCGGGCCAGCTGAAAAACTGTTTTTT. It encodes CASSRTGPAEKLFF.

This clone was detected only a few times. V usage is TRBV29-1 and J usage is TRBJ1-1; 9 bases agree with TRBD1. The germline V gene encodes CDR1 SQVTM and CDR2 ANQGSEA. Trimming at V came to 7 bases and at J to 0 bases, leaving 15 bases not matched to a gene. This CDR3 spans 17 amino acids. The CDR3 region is CSGSRDREAWMNTEAFF. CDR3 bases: TGCAGCGGCTCCCGGGACAGGGAGGCATGGATGAACACTGAAGCTTTCTTT.

The chain's CDR3 is CASRGWTNTEAFF. The CDR3 nucleotides read TGTGCCAGCAGGGGTTGGACGAACACTGAAGCTTTCTTT. The chain recombines TRBV6-6 with TRBJ1-1; no clear D gene. The CDR3 is 13 amino acids. Germline loops: CDR1 MNHNY, CDR2 SVGAGI (reference sequence). With 6 bases removed from V and 1 base from J, the gap between germline ends came to 9 bases.

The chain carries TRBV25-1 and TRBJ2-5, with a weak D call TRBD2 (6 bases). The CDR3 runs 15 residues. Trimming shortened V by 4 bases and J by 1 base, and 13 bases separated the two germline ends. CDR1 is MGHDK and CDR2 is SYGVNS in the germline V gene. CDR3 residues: CASSGRRGSQETQYF. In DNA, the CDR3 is TGTGCCAGCAGTGGCAGACGGGGGAGCCAAGAGACCCAGTACTTC.